This T cell receptor beta chain was recovered during a study of neoadjuvant nivolumab and ipilimumab in lung cancer. Assay used: immunoSEQ multiplex PCR; TCRdb lists only in-frame clones, some missing. The sample shows about 27,000 clones, 76% of them seen only once. Findings of the study overall: Pretherapy blood TCR richness correlated positively with resected tumor richness. TCR richness and clonality were higher in tumors than adjacent uninvolved lung. Pathologic regression was not significantly tied to TCR clonality.

For this clone: Its antigen is not known.

Trimming at V came to 7 bases and at J to 2 bases, leaving 10 bases not matched to a gene. The CDR3 sequence is 15 residues long. The V gene's germline CDR1 is SQVTM and CDR2 ANQGSEA. This chain connects TRBV29-1 to TRBJ2-1; the match to TRBD1 covers 8 bases. This TCR came from an adult with non-small cell lung cancer. The source was tumor tissue, collected after neoadjuvant nivolumab, alone or with ipilimumab, at or shortly before surgery. The CDR3 DNA reads TGCAGCGCTGCAGGACAGGGAGGCCCCTACAATGAGCAGTTCTTC. This gives the protein CSAAGQGGPYNEQFF.